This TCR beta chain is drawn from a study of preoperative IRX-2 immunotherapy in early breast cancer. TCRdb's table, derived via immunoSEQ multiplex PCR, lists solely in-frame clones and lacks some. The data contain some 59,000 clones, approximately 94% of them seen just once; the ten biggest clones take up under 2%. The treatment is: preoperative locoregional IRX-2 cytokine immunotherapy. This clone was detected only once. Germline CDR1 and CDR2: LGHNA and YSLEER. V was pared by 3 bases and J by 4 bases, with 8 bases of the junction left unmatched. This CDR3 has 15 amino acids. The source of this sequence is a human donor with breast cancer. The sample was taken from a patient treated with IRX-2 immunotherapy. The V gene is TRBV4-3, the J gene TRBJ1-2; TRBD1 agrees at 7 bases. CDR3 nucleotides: TGCGCCAGCAGCCAGGGTACACAGGGGTTCTATGGCTACACCTTC. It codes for CASSQGTQGFYGYTF.